This T cell receptor (beta chain) stems from a study of T cell repertoires in cytomegalovirus infection. About the research overall: An indication of both CMV infection and matching HLA type came from public TCR beta signatures.

The CDR3 runs to 15 residues. Trimming cost V 7 bases and J 4 bases; bases outside gene matches: 10. The germline CDR1 and CDR2 sequences are SNHLY and FYNNEI. One entry per CDR3 protein, called by TCRdb with MiXCR from the reads. Among just under 550,000 distinct CDR3 sequences listed, approximately 26% were seen once. The sequencing input was PBMCs. The receptor comes from a human donor in good health (CMV status not recorded). Some clones in this sample may be carry-over from other donors' samples. The rearrangement joins TRBV2 to TRBJ2-1; 7 positions agree with TRBD1. Here the CDR3 reads CASIPGQIHYNEQFF. Here the CDR3 DNA reads TGTGCCAGCATTCCGGGACAGATACATTACAATGAGCAGTTCTTC.